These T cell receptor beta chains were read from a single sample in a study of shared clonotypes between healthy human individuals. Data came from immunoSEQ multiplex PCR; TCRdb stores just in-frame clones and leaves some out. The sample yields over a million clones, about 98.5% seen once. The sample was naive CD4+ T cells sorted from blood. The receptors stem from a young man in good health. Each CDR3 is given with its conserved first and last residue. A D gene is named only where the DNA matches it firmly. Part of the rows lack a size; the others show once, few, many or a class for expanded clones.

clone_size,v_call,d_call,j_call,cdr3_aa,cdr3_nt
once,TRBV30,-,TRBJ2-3,CAWSAGADTQYF,TGTGCCTGGAGTGCGGGGGCAGATACGCAGTATTTT
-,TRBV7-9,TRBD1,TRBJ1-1,CASSTGQPNTEAFF,TGTGCCAGCAGCACGGGACAGCCAAACACTGAAGCTTTCTTT
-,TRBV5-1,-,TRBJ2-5,CASNHGTGIGETQYF,TGCGCCAGCAACCACGGTACGGGGATTGGAGAGACCCAGTACTTC
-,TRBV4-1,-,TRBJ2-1,CASSQSQLTLNNEQFF,TGCGCCAGCAGCCAGTCTCAGTTAACCCTTAACAATGAGCAGTTCTTC
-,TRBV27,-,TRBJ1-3,CASSLDGRGAHGNTIYF,TGTGCCAGCAGTTTAGACGGGCGGGGGGCGCATGGAAACACCATATATTTT
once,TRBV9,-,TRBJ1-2,CASSLRDGEYGYTF,TGTGCCAGCAGCCTCCGGGACGGAGAATATGGCTACACCTTC
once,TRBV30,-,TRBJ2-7,CAWNRGTSYEQYF,TGTGCCTGGAATCGGGGCACCTCCTACGAGCAGTACTTC
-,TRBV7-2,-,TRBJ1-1,CASSSHVAAFF,TGTGCCAGCAGCTCCCATGTCGCCGCTTTCTTT
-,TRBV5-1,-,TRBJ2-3,CASSQRELTDTQYF,TGCGCCAGCAGCCAACGGGAGCTCACAGATACGCAGTATTTT
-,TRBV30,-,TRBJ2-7,CAWCYLRQGGYEQYF,TGTGCCTGGTGCTACCTTCGACAGGGAGGCTACGAGCAGTACTTC
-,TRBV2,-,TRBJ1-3,CASSENLPGNTIYF,TGTGCCAGCAGCGAAAACCTCCCTGGAAACACCATATATTTT
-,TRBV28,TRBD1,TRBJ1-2,CASSTGDYGYTF,TGTGCCAGCAGTACAGGGGACTATGGCTACACCTTC